This note documents a single T cell receptor (beta chain) sequence. Its antigen is unidentified. The sample belongs to a study of T cell repertoires in cytomegalovirus infection. Turning to the study itself: The authors used CMV epitopes that were HLA-C-restricted (recently identified) and HLA-B-restricted (well studied). Carrying CMV and the relevant HLA type showed in public TCR beta signatures.

The study, taken as a whole, reports: Clonotype analysis showed dominance of the ex vivo response by HLA-C-restricted CMV-specific TCR beta clonotypes. Using cumulative public TCR beta family frequency, the authors identified those who carried CMV together with the relevant HLA.

MiXCR was run by TCRdb on the reads, yielding one entry per CDR3 protein. The profile shows about 830,000 distinct CDR3 sequences, 30% to 35% of them singletons. V shed 2 bases and J shed 5 bases, with 10 bases lying between them. Germline V lookup: CDR1 SQVTM, CDR2 ANQGSEA. CDR3 length equals 13 residues. V gene TRBV29-1 combines with J gene TRBJ2-1, with unresolved D. The sequences come from cultured CD8+ T cells from PBMCs, collected from culture after CMV antigen stimulation. The origin of this receptor is a human donor in good health (CMV status not recorded). Some clones in this sample may be carry-over from other donors' samples. The CDR3 sequence is CSVERMTHNEQFF. The DNA for the CDR3 is TGCAGCGTTGAAAGGATGACCCACAATGAGCAGTTCTTC.